Following are 10 T cell receptor beta chains from one sample sequenced in a study of blood T cell repertoires in COVID-19. Clones were read by immunoSEQ multiplex PCR, and TCRdb kept only the in-frame ones, dropping some. The table has 150,000 to 200,000 clones, 70% to 80% seen once. The sequenced material came from PBMCs or T cells enriched from blood (not recorded which). These receptors all stem from a man in his fifties or sixties who had been exposed to COVID-19.

The rearrangement joins TRBV12-3 or TRBV12-4 to TRBJ1-1; the match to TRBD1 covers 7 bases. This CDR3 region has 13 residues. The ends lost 5 bases at V and 6 bases at J; junction bases unmatched: 6. The CDR3 sequence: CASSRGGRAEAFF. CDR3 bases: TGTGCCAGCAGTAGAGGGGGCCGGGCTGAAGCTTTCTTT.

The CDR3 sequence is CASRLWGGNEQFF. The DNA of the CDR3 is TGTGCCAGCAGGCTCTGGGGGGGCAATGAGCAGTTCTTC. The chain recombines TRBV27 with TRBJ2-1; TRBD2 aligns across 7 bases. V lost 6 bases to trimming and J lost 6 bases; unmatched junction nucleotides: 5. Germline-derived CDR1 and CDR2 are MNHEY and SMNVEV (reference sequence). This CDR3 has 13 residues.

This clone was observed a few times. J is TRBJ1-5 and V is TRBV19; TRBD1 aligns across 8 bases. This CDR3 has 14 amino acids. The germline CDR1 and CDR2 sequences are LNHDA and SQIVND (reference sequence). Trimming took 4 bases from V and 6 from J; bases not matched to a gene: 5. The DNA for the CDR3 is TGTGCCAGTAGTAGACAGGGGCTAGGTCAGCCCCAGCATTTT. As protein: CASSRQGLGQPQHF.

The V gene is TRBV7-6, the J gene TRBJ1-5, with 9 bases aligning to TRBD1. The CDR3 spans 13 residues. V was pared by 4 bases and J by 9 bases, with 4 bases of the junction left unmatched. Germline V gene sequence: CDR1 SGHVS, CDR2 FNYEAQ. The CDR3, as DNA: TGTGCCAGCAGCTCCGACAGGGGGGCGCCCCAGCATTTT. Translated: CASSSDRGAPQHF. Using reference TRBV7-6 and TRBJ1-5 for the parts outside the CDR3, the full variable domain is GAGVSQSPRYKVTKRGQDVALRCDPISGHVSLYWYRQALGQGPEFLTYFNYEAQQDKSGLPNDRFSAERPEGSISTLTIQRTEQRDSAMYRCASSSDRGAPQHFGDGTRLSIL.

J is TRBJ1-2 and V is TRBV3-1 (or the pseudogene TRBV3-2); the match to TRBD1 covers 7 bases. Germline CDR1 LGHDT, CDR2 YNNKEL (reference sequence). This CDR3 is 16 amino acids long. The V gene end was trimmed by 1 base and the J gene end by 1 base; junction bases not matched to a gene: 6. The CDR3 nucleotides are TGTGCCAGCAGCCAAGTTTTCGGGACAGATAACTATGGCTACACCTTC. This encodes CASSQVFGTDNYGYTF.

This chain links TRBV2 with TRBJ2-7; D perhaps matches TRBD1 (6 bases). This CDR3 spans 12 amino acids. Germline values: CDR1 SNHLY, CDR2 FYNNEI. V lost 8 bases and J lost 5, with 13 bases in between. The CDR3 here is CASRDNRDEQYF. In nucleotides, the CDR3 is TGTGCCAGCCGGGACAATCGCGACGAGCAGTACTTC.

This clone is a singleton in its sample. This sequence joins TRBV11-2 and TRBJ2-7; TRBD1 aligns across 9 bases. Germline V gene sequence: CDR1 SGHAT, CDR2 FQNNGV. This CDR3 is built from 16 residues. With V trimmed by 0 bases and J by 7 bases, 10 bases remained unmatched. CDR3 loop: CASSLEGQGHTREQYF. In DNA, the CDR3 is TGTGCCAGCAGCTTAGAGGGACAGGGACATACCCGGGAGCAGTACTTC.

The chain combines TRBV11-1 with TRBJ1-1, with no clear D. The V gene's germline CDR1 is SGHAT and CDR2 FQDESV (reference sequence). The V and J ends lost 5 bases and 6 bases respectively, with 10 bases between them. The CDR3 loop spans 12 amino acids. CDR3 DNA sequence: TGTGCCAGCAGCGTTACAACAGCTGAAGCTTTCTTT. It codes for CASSVTTAEAFF.

This chain connects TRBV5-1 to TRBJ2-3; 13 bases are shared with TRBD2. The ends lost 4 bases at V and 1 base at J; junction bases unmatched: 9. This CDR3 spans 18 amino acids. Germline V gene data show CDR1 as SGHRS and CDR2 as YFSETQ. The CDR3 DNA follows: TGCGCCAGCAGCCGATGGACTAGCGGGAGCGGGGGCACAGATACGCAGTATTTT. This codes for CASSRWTSGSGGTDTQYF.

The genes are TRBV6-5 and TRBJ1-2; D uncertain. Germline V gives CDR1 MNHEY, CDR2 SVGAGI. V shed 7 bases and J shed 0 bases, with 6 bases lying between them. The CDR3 has 12 amino acids. This chain's CDR3 is CASTSANYGYTF. In nucleotides, the CDR3 is TGTGCCAGCACCTCAGCTAACTATGGCTACACCTTC.